Included here is one T cell receptor (beta chain) sequence, with context. Germline CDR1 is KGHDR and CDR2 is SFDVKD. The CDR3 extends over 13 amino acids. V was shortened by 4 bases and J by 7 bases, with 11 bases between the two germline ends. This sample is drawn from a study of CD8 T cells in Susac syndrome. The authors reverse transcribed about 0.45 to 1 ug RNA with random hexamers. The CDR3 of TCR beta was amplified by immunoSEQ multiplex PCR across 54 Vbeta and 13 Jbeta. Each CDR3 protein is one row after TCRdb ran MiXCR on the immunoSEQ multiplex PCR reads. The sample shows roughly 200,000 distinct CDR3 sequences, 95% of them seen only once.

This TCR derives from a human donor in good health. The sequencing sample was made of CD4+ T cells from PBMCs. The chain carries TRBV24-1 and TRBJ2-3; TRBD1 is a possible D gene (6 bases). CDR3 in amino acids: CATSEQTGYTQYF. DNA of the CDR3: TGTGCCACCAGTGAACAGACAGGATATACGCAGTATTTT.